This T cell receptor beta chain was captured in a study of T cells in Graves' hyperthyroidism and ophthalmopathy (dated by TCRdb to between 2018 and 2021). At the level of the whole study: Peripheral blood was sampled at the time of initial diagnosis, prior to any treatment. A discovery cohort of about 95 patients, roughly 43 with Graves' ophthalmopathy and about 58 with stable Graves' hyperthyroidism, was used to find distinguishing TCR V-J signatures. Whether ophthalmopathy could be predicted prospectively was tested in an independent validation cohort made up of roughly 19 hyperthyroidism patients plus 17 patients who later progressed to ophthalmopathy. For training and testing, the roughly 93 patients in the discovery cohort were randomly divided in a 7:3 ratio. The study also compared thyroid tissue and blood T-cell repertoires from more than 5 Graves' hyperthyroidism patients. Once sampling was done, hyperthyroidism patients were given methimazole at a starting dose of 30 mg daily, whereas ophthalmopathy patients were given high-dose intravenous methylprednisolone. According to the paper, TCR Vbeta CDR3 sequencing was carried out on more than 120 peripheral blood samples, which came from 40 to 45 ophthalmopathy, approximately 78 hyperthyroidism and approximately 17 progressor patients.

The TCR beta CDR3 regions were amplified from RNA transcripts. For the first round of RT-PCR on the TCR CDR3, the HTBI primer set was used together with the Qiagen OneStep RT-PCR kit. The libraries were constructed in a second round of multiplex PCR and then size-selected and purified. Libraries were sequenced paired-end with 100 bp reads on an Illumina HiSeq2000. The paper's processing steps were these. SOAPnuke was used to process the raw data, removing reads that contained adapters or uncalled bases, had a mean Phred below 15, or lacked an exact match to the constant primer or identifier. High-quality paired reads were merged with COPE v1.2.5, and unique nucleotide sequences were defined as clonotypes. Clonotypes were aligned to IMGT TRBV, TRBD and TRBJ reference segments using MiTCR v1.1. Only V-J combinations with frequency above 0.0001, covering about 99% of repertoires, were analysed. The TCS score was defined as the ratio of F50 (clonal expansion) to E x V (chaos), calculated using BLOSUM62-based TCRdist between CDR3 peptides within each V-J. Welch's t-statistics and random forest reduced roughly 500 V-J features to about 13, which were used in a naive Bayes classifier (R e1071). The Morisita-Horn index was used to measure how similar the thyroid and blood repertoires were. The public reads were reanalyzed by TCRdb: fastp trimming at Q25, MiXCR alignment, in-frame beta chains only. Identical CDR3 proteins give one entry, which carries the most common genes and DNA. The V and J calls and clone size come from TCRdb's table, not from the authors' own analysis. A total of hundreds of thousands of distinct CDR3 sequences appear in this sample, 35% of them only once. The ten largest account for roughly 31% of the sample.

Results the study describes overall, beyond this receptor: Most expanded thyroid clonotypes (frequency above 0.001) were also detected in blood, suggesting blood repertoires may reflect thyroid immune responses. A model built on a 13 V-J signature distinguished ophthalmopathy from stable hyperthyroidism, reaching approximately 89% sensitivity and about 81% specificity in cross-validation and 80%/75% in testing. No statistical method was used to set the sample size in advance, and investigators knew the group allocation. In validation, the model predicted progression to ophthalmopathy a median of about 6.8 months before onset, with roughly 68% sensitivity and nearly 75% specificity.

Stable Graves' hyperthyroidism was defined as the absence of progression to ophthalmopathy over 18 months of follow-up. Hyperthyroidism patients were newly diagnosed, had a disease duration of under 2 months, and were aged 18 to 65 years. The study excluded patients with uncontrolled infections, other autoimmune diseases, pregnancy or lactation. Diagnoses were based on clinical symptoms, serum thyroxine and TRAb, thyroid ultrasound and orbital computed tomography. Ficoll-Paque density gradient centrifugation was used to isolate PBMCs from around 10 ml of fresh peripheral blood. Total RNA was extracted using Trizol reagent, and RNA quality was assessed on an Agilent 2100 Bioanalyzer. Only a few counts were recorded for this clonotype. What antigen it recognizes has not been identified. Qualities for individual bases were not recorded, and no much larger clone is one base off. The specimen was blood. This receptor was taken from a middle-aged woman with Graves' hyperthyroidism.

CDR3 sequence: CASSMGTSGSSGELFF. The DNA is as follows: TGTGCCAGTAGTATGGGGACTAGCGGGAGTTCCGGGGAGCTGTTTTTT. Rearrangement joined TRBV19 to TRBJ2-2; the junction holds 14 bases that match TRBD2. The germline V end is reduced by 3 bases and the J end by 6 bases; junction bases left unmatched: 3. The germline V gene (reference sequence) sets CDR1 to LNHDA and CDR2 to SQIVND. From cysteine to phenylalanine, the CDR3 is 16 amino acids long. Only CDR3 DNA is held: 48 bases, read in frame from base 1.